This T cell receptor beta chain was observed in a study of T cell changes during pregnancy in multiple sclerosis. Germline CDR1 and CDR2: GTSNPN and SVGIG (reference sequence). This CDR3 spans 15 amino acids. Trimming stripped 0 bases from V and 6 bases from J, with 15 bases between. Using immunoSEQ multiplex PCR, the repertoire was profiled, and TCRdb retains in-frame clones only, with some absent. The sample holds under 85,000 clones, 90% to 95% seen once. The V call is TRBV30, the J call TRBJ1-5; D might be TRBD1 (5 bases). Sample: CD4+ T cells from peripheral blood mononuclear cells, taken in the third trimester of pregnancy. The sequence was collected from a female donor in good health, enrolled as a control in a pregnancy study. The CDR3 sequence: CAWSVLGQGSQPQHF. In DNA form, the CDR3 reads TGTGCCTGGAGTGTACTCGGTCAGGGCAGTCAGCCCCAGCATTTT.